This T cell receptor (beta chain) appears in the sequencing data of a study of OX40 agonist ivuxolimab in advanced cancers. Study details: Recorded diagnoses for dose-escalation patients were hepatocellular carcinoma, melanoma, renal cell or head and neck cancer. Partial responses were recorded for three patients, including one with hepatocellular carcinoma and two with cutaneous melanoma.

With regard to this clone: The antigen is not known.

Study conclusions and caveats: In a subset of nonresponders, normalized T-cell clonal expansion was also low.

The data were produced by immunoSEQ multiplex PCR, yet TCRdb's version contains in-frame clones alone and is incomplete. The data contain 37,000 or so clones, about 90% of them singletons. Germline V gene sequence: CDR1 SQVTM, CDR2 ANQGSEA. The CDR3 extends over 15 amino acids. V dropped 0 bases and J dropped 5 bases, with 17 bases sitting between them. The TCR sequence derives from an adult with an advanced solid tumor such as melanoma, head and neck, liver or kidney cancer. The sample was CD4+ or CD8+ T cells sorted from blood, taken in a trial of the OX40 agonist ivuxolimab. This rearrangement joins TRBV29-1 to TRBJ2-7; D might be TRBD2 (7 bases). The CDR3 spells CSVEDRGAGSDEQYF. CDR3 bases: TGCAGCGTTGAAGATCGGGGGGCAGGTAGCGACGAGCAGTACTTC.